A selection of T cell receptor beta chains follows, all from one sample in a study of blood T cell repertoires in COVID-19. Only in-frame clones appear in the TCRdb table, and some are missing; sequencing was by immunoSEQ multiplex PCR. The table records around 110,000 clones, 70% to 90% of them present only once. The sequenced material came from peripheral blood. Receptors were obtained from a man aged 35-49 years with acute or convalescent COVID-19. Each CDR3 is given with its conserved first and last residue. Each record gives: J gene, V gene, D gene, clone size, CDR3 DNA, CDR3 protein. A D gene is named only where the DNA matches it firmly. Part of the rows lack a size; the others show once, few, many or a class for expanded clones.

TRBJ2-3 | TRBV9 | TRBD2 | - | TGTGCCAGCAGCGTAAGCATTAGCGGGGGGGCCGCAGATACGCAGTATTTT | CASSVSISGGAADTQYF
TRBJ1-1 | TRBV3-1/TRBV3-2 | - | - | TGTGCCAGCAGCCAAGACAGGGTCCGGCTTGGAGCTTTCTTT | CASSQDRVRLGAFF
TRBJ2-5 | TRBV30 | - | - | TGTGCCTGGGGTGGTGGCGGGCAAGAGACCCAGTACTTC | CAWGGGGQETQYF
TRBJ2-3 | TRBV18 | TRBD2 | - | TGTGCCAGCTCACCACGGGCGACTAGCGGGTCTAGCACAGATACGCAGTATTTT | CASSPRATSGSSTDTQYF
TRBJ2-1 | TRBV5-1 | - | once | TGCGCCAGCAGCTTGGGGGCGGGCTCGCCGAATGAGCAGTTCTTC | CASSLGAGSPNEQFF
TRBJ2-3 | TRBV15 | - | many | TGTGCCACCAGCAGAGATTTTGGAGGCCTTAGCACAGATACGCAGTATTTT | CATSRDFGGLSTDTQYF
TRBJ2-7 | TRBV5-1 | - | - | TGCGCCAGCAGCTTGGCGGGAACAGGGAACCCCTACGAGCAGTACTTC | CASSLAGTGNPYEQYF
TRBJ2-5 | TRBV5-1 | - | - | TGCGCCAGCAGCTTGGCCTATCAACGGCGGGGTCAAGAGACCCAGTACTTC | CASSLAYQRRGQETQYF
TRBJ2-4 | TRBV5-1 | - | - | TGCGCCAGCAGCTTGACCCCTCCCAGGGGACGGGACATTCAGTACTTC | CASSLTPPRGRDIQYF
TRBJ2-3 | TRBV2 | TRBD2 | - | TGTGCCAGCCGGCTTAGCGGGGCGCCAGGAGATACGCAGTATTTT | CASRLSGAPGDTQYF
TRBJ2-7 | TRBV7-6 | - | - | TGTGCCAGCAGCCCAGGCTACAACTACGAGCAGTACTTC | CASSPGYNYEQYF
TRBJ2-2 | TRBV19 | TRBD1 | once | TGTGCCTCCCAGGGGACAGGGAGCATCGGGGAGCTGTTTTTT | CASQGTGSIGELFF
TRBJ2-7 | TRBV27 | TRBD1 | - | TGTGCCAGCAGTTTATTCAGGGGGCCTTACGAGCAGTACTTC | CASSLFRGPYEQYF
TRBJ2-7 | TRBV2 | - | - | TGTGCCAGCGGGGGGACTTCCTTTGCGGGGAGTCACGAGCAGTACTTC | CASGGTSFAGSHEQYF
TRBJ2-7 | TRBV10-3 | - | - | TGTGCCCCACACCGGGGAGACGAGCAGTACTTC | CAPHRGDEQYF
TRBJ2-1 | TRBV18 | TRBD2 | - | TGTGCCAGCTCACCCCCAAGCGGGAGGGCCGTATCTGAGCAGTTCTTC | CASSPPSGRAVSEQFF
TRBJ1-4 | TRBV7-9 | TRBD1 | few | TGTGCCAGCAGCTTTAAGGGGGCAGCTAATGAAAAACTGTTTTTT | CASSFKGAANEKLFF
TRBJ2-7 | TRBV3-1/TRBV3-2 | TRBD2 | - | TGTGCCAGCAGTAGCGGGGAGCAGTACTTC | CASSSGEQYF
TRBJ1-2 | TRBV15 | - | - | TGTGCCACCACCCGAAGTGGGACACAGGCCGCCAGTCGTGGCTACACCTTC | CATTRSGTQAASRGYTF
TRBJ2-7 | TRBV5-1 | TRBD1 | few | TGCGCCAGCAGCTCGACAGGGGTGTTCTACGAGCAGTACTTC | CASSSTGVFYEQYF
TRBJ2-2 | TRBV7-2 | TRBD2 | once | TGTGCCAGCAGCCGCCGGGGGGGCGCGGGCACCGGGGAGCTGTTTTTT | CASSRRGGAGTGELFF
TRBJ2-7 | TRBV3-1/TRBV3-2 | TRBD2 | once | TGTGCCAGCAGCCGAAGGCTAGCGGGAAACTACGAGCAGTACTTC | CASSRRLAGNYEQYF
TRBJ1-1 | TRBV5-8 | - | - | TGTGCCAGCAGCTTGGGAACGCTGGGCCACACTGAAGCTTTCTTT | CASSLGTLGHTEAFF
TRBJ1-4 | TRBV19 | - | - | TGTGCCAGTAGTGCCATGTCAGGGGCTAATGAAAAACTGTTTTTT | CASSAMSGANEKLFF
TRBJ1-5 | TRBV6-5 | TRBD1 | - | TGTGCCAGCAGCGTACAGGGGGCCTGGAATCAGCCCCAGCATTTT | CASSVQGAWNQPQHF
TRBJ1-1 | TRBV7-5 | - | - | TGTGCCAGAAGCTTAAAGGGACTTCTGAACACTGAAGCTTTCTTT | CARSLKGLLNTEAFF
TRBJ2-5 | TRBV5-5 | - | - | TGTGCCAGCAGCTTAGGAGTAGGGAGACAAGAGACCCAGTACTTC | CASSLGVGRQETQYF
TRBJ2-1 | TRBV29-1 | TRBD2 | - | TGCAGCGTCGAGACTAGCGGGAGTGGTGTAAATGAGCAGTTCTTC | CSVETSGSGVNEQFF